These 9 T cell receptor beta chains came from one sample sequenced in a study of blood T cell repertoires in COVID-19. TCRdb keeps only in-frame clones here, not all; method: immunoSEQ multiplex PCR. The table lists about 150,000 clones, 75% to 90% of them singletons. Sequenced: peripheral blood. The receptors were gathered from a woman in her sixties or seventies with acute or convalescent COVID-19.

This clone was seen only once. V usage is TRBV27 and J usage is TRBJ2-5; 14 bases match TRBD2. Looked up from germline, CDR1 is MNHEY and CDR2 is SMNVEV (reference sequence). The CDR3 runs 15 residues. The trim removed 6 bases at V and 5 bases at J, leaving 5 bases unmatched. The CDR3 coding sequence is TGTGCCAGCAGGACTAGCGGGGGGGCCCGTGAGACCCAGTACTTC. It is translated as CASRTSGGARETQYF.

This clone was observed once. V is TRBV5-1 and J is TRBJ1-2, with D hard to call. Germline CDR1 is SGHRS and CDR2 is YFSETQ. The CDR3 runs to 17 residues. V shed 0 bases and J shed 0 bases, with 15 bases lying between them. CDR3: CASSLGAAGRANYGYTF. CDR3 DNA: TGCGCCAGCAGCTTGGGGGCAGCTGGGCGAGCTAACTATGGCTACACCTTC.

This clone is a singleton in its sample. The gene calls are TRBV29-1 and TRBJ2-3; 9 nucleotides agree with TRBD2. The germline CDR1 and CDR2 sequences are SQVTM and ANQGSEA. The CDR3 is made up of 17 amino acids. Germline trimming cut 4 bases from V and 1 base from J; bases unmatched to any gene: 12. In nucleotides, the CDR3 is TGCAGCGTTGGCGGGCTAGCGGGGTCTCCCCGCACAGATACGCAGTATTTT. Amino acid sequence: CSVGGLAGSPRTDTQYF.

This clone showed up just once. V is TRBV30 and J is TRBJ1-2; the match to TRBD1 covers 9 bases. CDR1 and CDR2 (germline): GTSNPN, SVGIG (reference sequence). CDR3 size: 15 residues. V was clipped by 2 bases and J by 3 bases; unmatched bases: 7. The CDR3 coding sequence is TGTGCCTGGAGTCCTGGGGACAGGGACGACTATGGCTACACCTTC. It translates to CAWSPGDRDDYGYTF.

The chain joins TRBV11-2 to TRBJ1-2; D uncertain. Germline assignment: CDR1 SGHAT and CDR2 FQNNGV. Trimming pared 2 bases from V and 5 bases from J, leaving 6 bases between. The CDR3 consists of 12 residues. CDR3 protein: CASSLIPYGYTF. The CDR3 nucleotides are TGTGCCAGCAGCTTAATCCCTTATGGCTACACCTTC.

Only one count was recorded for this clone. The rearrangement links TRBV3-1 (or the pseudogene TRBV3-2) to TRBJ2-1, with 9 bases lining up with TRBD2. CDR1 and CDR2 (germline): LGHDT, YNNKEL (reference sequence). There are 18 residues in the CDR3. V lost 1 base to trimming and J lost 1 base; unmatched junction nucleotides: 8. This chain's CDR3 is CASSQASGTSFSYNEQFF. Here the CDR3 DNA reads TGTGCCAGCAGCCAAGCTTCCGGGACTAGCTTTTCCTACAATGAGCAGTTCTTC.

V is TRBV7-9 and J is TRBJ1-3, with D tentatively TRBD1 (6 bases). CDR1 and CDR2 from the germline V gene are SEHNR and FQNEAQ (reference sequence). Deletions cut 5 bases from V and 0 bases from J, with 17 bases between. The CDR3 totals 17 residues. CDR3 DNA: TGTGCCAGCAGCCGGAAAACAGGGCCCAGCTCTGGAAACACCATATATTTT. Residues: CASSRKTGPSSGNTIYF.

This clone appeared once. The V and J genes are TRBV27 and TRBJ1-2; D gene unclear. Trimming removed 7 bases at V and 7 bases at J, with 16 bases between. Germline lookup yields CDR1 MNHEY and CDR2 SMNVEV (reference sequence). This CDR3 contains 13 residues. CDR3 amino acids: CASTLHPGTGYTF. The CDR3 region has the DNA TGTGCCAGCACTTTGCATCCCGGTACTGGCTACACCTTC.

The genes are TRBV15 and TRBJ2-1, with D perhaps matching TRBD2 (5 bases). The V gene lost 0 bases and the J gene lost 1 base, with 10 bases spanning the gap. CDR1 and CDR2 from the germline V gene are LNHNV and YYDKDF (reference sequence). The CDR3 covers 16 residues. CDR3 DNA: TGTGCCACCAGCAGAGAAAGGGAGATTTCCTACAATGAGCAGTTCTTC. It codes for CATSREREISYNEQFF.